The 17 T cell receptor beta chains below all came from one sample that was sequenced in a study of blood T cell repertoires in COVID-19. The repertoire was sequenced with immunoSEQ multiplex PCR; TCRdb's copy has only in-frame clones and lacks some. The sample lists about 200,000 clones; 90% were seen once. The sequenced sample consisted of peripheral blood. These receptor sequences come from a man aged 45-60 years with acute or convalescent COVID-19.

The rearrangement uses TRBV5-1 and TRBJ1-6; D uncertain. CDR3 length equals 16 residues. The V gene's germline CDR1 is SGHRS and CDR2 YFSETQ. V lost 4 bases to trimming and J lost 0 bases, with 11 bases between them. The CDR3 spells CASSLELSSYNSPLHF. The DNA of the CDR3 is TGCGCCAGCAGCCTTGAACTTAGCTCCTATAATTCACCCCTCCACTTT.

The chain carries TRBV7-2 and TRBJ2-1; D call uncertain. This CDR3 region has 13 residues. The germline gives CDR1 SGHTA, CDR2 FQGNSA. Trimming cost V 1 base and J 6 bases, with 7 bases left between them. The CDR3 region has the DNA TGTGCCAGCAGCTTAGGTCTTTTCAATGAGCAGTTCTTC. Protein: CASSLGLFNEQFF.

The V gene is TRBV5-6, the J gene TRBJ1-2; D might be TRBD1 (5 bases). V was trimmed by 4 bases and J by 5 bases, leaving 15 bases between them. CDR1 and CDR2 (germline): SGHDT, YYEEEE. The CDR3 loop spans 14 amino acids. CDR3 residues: CASSRDSRGYGYTF. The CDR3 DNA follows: TGTGCCAGCAGCCGGGACTCTAGAGGGTATGGCTACACCTTC.

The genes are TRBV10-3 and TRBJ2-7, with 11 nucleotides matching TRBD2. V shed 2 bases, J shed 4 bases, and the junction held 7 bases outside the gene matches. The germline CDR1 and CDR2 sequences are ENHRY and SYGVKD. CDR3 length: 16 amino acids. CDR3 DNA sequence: TGTGCCATCAGTGAGCAACTAGCGGGAGAAGGTTACGAGCAGTACTTC. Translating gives CAISEQLAGEGYEQYF.

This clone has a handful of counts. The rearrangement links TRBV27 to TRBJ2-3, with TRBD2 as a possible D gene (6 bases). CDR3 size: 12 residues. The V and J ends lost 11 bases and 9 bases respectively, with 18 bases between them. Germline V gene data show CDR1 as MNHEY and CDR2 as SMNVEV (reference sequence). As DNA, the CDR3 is TGTGCCTCTAAAGGAGGCCGGGGGACGCAGTATTTT. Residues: CASKGGRGTQYF.

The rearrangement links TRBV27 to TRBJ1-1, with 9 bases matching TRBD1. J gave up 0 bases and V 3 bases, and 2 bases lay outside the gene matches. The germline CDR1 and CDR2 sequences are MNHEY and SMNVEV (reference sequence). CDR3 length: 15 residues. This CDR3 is CASSFGQGMNTEAFF. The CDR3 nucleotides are TGTGCCAGCAGTTTCGGACAGGGGATGAACACTGAAGCTTTCTTT.

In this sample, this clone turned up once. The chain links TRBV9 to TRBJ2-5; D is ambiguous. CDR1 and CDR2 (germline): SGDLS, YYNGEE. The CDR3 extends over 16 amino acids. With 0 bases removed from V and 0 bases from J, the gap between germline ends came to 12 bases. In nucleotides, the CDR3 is TGTGCCAGCAGCGTAGGGTACCGCGTGTACCAAGAGACCCAGTACTTC. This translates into CASSVGYRVYQETQYF. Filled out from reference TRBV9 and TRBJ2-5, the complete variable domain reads DSGVTQTPKHLITATGQRVTLRCSPRSGDLSVYWYQQSLDQGLQFLIQYYNGEERAKGNILERFSAQQFPDLHSELNLSSLELGDSALYFCASSVGYRVYQETQYFGPGTRLLVL.

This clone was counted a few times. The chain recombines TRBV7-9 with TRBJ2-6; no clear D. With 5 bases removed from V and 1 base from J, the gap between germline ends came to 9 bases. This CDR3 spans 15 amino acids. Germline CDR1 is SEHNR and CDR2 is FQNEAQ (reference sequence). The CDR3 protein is CASSQTASGANVLTF. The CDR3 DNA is TGTGCCAGCAGCCAAACAGCTTCTGGGGCCAACGTCCTGACTTTC.

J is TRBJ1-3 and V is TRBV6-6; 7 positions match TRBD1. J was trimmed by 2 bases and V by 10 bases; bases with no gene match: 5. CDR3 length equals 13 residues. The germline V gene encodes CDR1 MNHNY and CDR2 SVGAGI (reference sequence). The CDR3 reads CAIGGTAGNTIYF. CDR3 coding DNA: TGTGCCATCGGCGGGACAGCTGGAAACACCATATATTTT.

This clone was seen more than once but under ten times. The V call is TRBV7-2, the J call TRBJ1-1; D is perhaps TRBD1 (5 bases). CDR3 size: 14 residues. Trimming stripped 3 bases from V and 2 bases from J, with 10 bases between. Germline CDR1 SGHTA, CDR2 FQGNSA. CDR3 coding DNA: TGTGCCAGCAGCTTCGGGAGGGGAAACACTGAAGCTTTCTTT. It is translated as CASSFGRGNTEAFF.

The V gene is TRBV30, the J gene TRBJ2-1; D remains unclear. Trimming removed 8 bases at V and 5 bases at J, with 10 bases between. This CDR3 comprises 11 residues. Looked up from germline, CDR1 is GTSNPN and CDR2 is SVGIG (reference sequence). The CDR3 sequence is CAETQHNEQFF. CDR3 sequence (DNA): TGTGCCGAGACACAGCACAATGAGCAGTTCTTC.

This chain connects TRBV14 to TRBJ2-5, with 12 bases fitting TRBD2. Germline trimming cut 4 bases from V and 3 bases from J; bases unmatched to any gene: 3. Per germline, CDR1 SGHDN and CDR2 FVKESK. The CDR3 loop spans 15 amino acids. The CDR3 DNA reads TGTGCCAGCAGCCTTCGGACTAGCGGGAAAGAGACCCAGTACTTC. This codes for CASSLRTSGKETQYF.

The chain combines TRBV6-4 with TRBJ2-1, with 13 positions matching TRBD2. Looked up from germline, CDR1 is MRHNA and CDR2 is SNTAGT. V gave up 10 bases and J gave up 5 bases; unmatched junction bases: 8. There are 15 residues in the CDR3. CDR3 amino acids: CATKGLAGDHNEQFF. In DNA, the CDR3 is TGTGCCACGAAAGGACTAGCGGGAGACCACAATGAGCAGTTCTTC.

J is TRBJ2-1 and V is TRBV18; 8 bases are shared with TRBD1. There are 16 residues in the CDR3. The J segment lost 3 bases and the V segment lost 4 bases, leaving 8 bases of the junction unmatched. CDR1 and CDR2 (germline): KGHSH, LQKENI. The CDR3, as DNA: TGTGCCAGCTCACGGTTACAGGGGGATCACTACAATGAGCAGTTCTTC. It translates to CASSRLQGDHYNEQFF. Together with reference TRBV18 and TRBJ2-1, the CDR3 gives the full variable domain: NAGVMQNPRHLVRRRGQEARLRCSPMKGHSHVYWYRQLPEEGLKFMVYLQKENIIDESGMPKERFSAEFPKEGPSILRIQQVVRGDSAAYFCASSRLQGDHYNEQFFGPGTRLTVL.

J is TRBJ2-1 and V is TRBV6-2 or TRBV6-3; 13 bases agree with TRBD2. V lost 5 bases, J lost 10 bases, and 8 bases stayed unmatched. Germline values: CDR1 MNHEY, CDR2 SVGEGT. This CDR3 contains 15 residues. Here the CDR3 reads CASSAPRLAGGEQFF. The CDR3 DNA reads TGTGCCAGCAGTGCCCCCCGACTAGCGGGAGGAGAGCAGTTCTTC.

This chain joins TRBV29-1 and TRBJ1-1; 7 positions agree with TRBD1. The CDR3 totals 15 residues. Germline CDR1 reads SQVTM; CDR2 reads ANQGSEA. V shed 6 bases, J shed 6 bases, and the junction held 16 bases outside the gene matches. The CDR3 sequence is CSVRRPRDSRAEAFF. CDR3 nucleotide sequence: TGCAGCGTACGCAGACCTCGGGACAGTCGCGCTGAAGCTTTCTTT.

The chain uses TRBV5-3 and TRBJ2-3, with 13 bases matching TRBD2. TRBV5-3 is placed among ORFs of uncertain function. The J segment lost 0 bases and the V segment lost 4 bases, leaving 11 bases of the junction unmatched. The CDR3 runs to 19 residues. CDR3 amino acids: CARSLDRLAGGSSTDTQYF. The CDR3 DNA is TGTGCCAGAAGCCTTGACAGACTAGCGGGGGGCTCTAGCACAGATACGCAGTATTTT.